These 27 T cell receptor beta chains were sequenced from one sample in a study of T cell responses to AZD1222 COVID-19 vaccine. TCRdb's table, derived via immunoSEQ multiplex PCR, lists solely in-frame clones and lacks some. The sample includes approximately 99,000 clones, roughly nine tenths seen only once; the top ten take about 9%. The sample here was peripheral blood, taken 28 days after the second AZD1222 dose. These TCRs come from an adult who received the AZD1222 COVID-19 vaccine.

The chain carries TRBV6-2 or TRBV6-3 and TRBJ2-3; 16 positions agree with TRBD2. This CDR3 is built from 18 residues. The V gene end was trimmed by 5 bases and the J gene end by 1 base; junction bases not matched to a gene: 6. Germline-derived CDR1 and CDR2 are MNHEY and SVGEGT. The CDR3 region is CASSMGLAGGLGTDTQYF. As DNA, the CDR3 is TGTGCCAGCAGTATGGGACTAGCGGGAGGGCTTGGCACAGATACGCAGTATTTT.

The chain combines TRBV24-1 with TRBJ1-2, with TRBD1 identical over 10 bases. Germline V gene data show CDR1 as KGHDR and CDR2 as SFDVKD. V trimming: 2 bases; J trimming: 4 bases; junction bases outside the gene matches: 6. The CDR3 spans 16 residues. CDR3 bases: TGTGCCACCAGTGATTCACCGGGACAGGGGTCCTATGGCTACACCTTC. Amino acid sequence: CATSDSPGQGSYGYTF.

This clone was picked up one time. This chain links TRBV28 with TRBJ1-2, with D uncertain. Germline values: CDR1 MDHEN, CDR2 SYDVKM. V lost 6 bases and J 3 bases, leaving 14 bases between the germline ends. The CDR3 sequence is 14 residues long. The CDR3 spells CASREGLPDYGYTF. In DNA, the CDR3 is TGTGCCAGCAGAGAGGGTTTGCCTGACTATGGCTACACCTTC.

This rearrangement joins TRBV7-9 to TRBJ2-1; 7 positions agree with TRBD2. Germline V CDR1 and CDR2: SEHNR, FQNEAQ (reference sequence). V was pared by 1 base and J by 9 bases, with 9 bases of the junction left unmatched. The CDR3 is made up of 15 amino acids. CDR3 sequence: CASSLVAGPSSEQFF. The CDR3 bases are TGTGCCAGCAGCTTAGTAGCGGGTCCCTCGAGTGAGCAGTTCTTC.

This chain joins TRBV4-2 and TRBJ1-1; perhaps TRBD1 as D (5 bases). Trimming cost V 2 bases and J 2 bases, with 9 bases left between them. Per the germline V gene, CDR1 is LGHNA and CDR2 is YNFKEQ. CDR3 size: 14 residues. The CDR3 spells CASSQKGQNTEAFF. The CDR3 region has the DNA TGTGCCAGCAGCCAAAAAGGACAAAACACTGAAGCTTTCTTT.

The chain is built from TRBV11-2 and TRBJ1-2; possibly TRBD1 for D (5 bases). CDR1 and CDR2 (germline): SGHAT, FQNNGV. The CDR3 is 14 amino acids. Trimming pared 5 bases from V and 7 bases from J, leaving 17 bases between. CDR3 residues: CASSPNDGAGGYTF. The CDR3 DNA is TGTGCCAGCAGCCCCAACGACGGGGCTGGTGGCTACACCTTC.

J is TRBJ2-1 and V is TRBV5-1; D is perhaps TRBD1 or TRBD2 (5 bases each). The V gene lost 4 bases and the J gene lost 4 bases, with 12 bases spanning the gap. From germline, CDR1 is SGHRS and CDR2 YFSETQ. The length of the CDR3 is 14 residues. The CDR3 loop reads CASSRDRMYNEQFF. DNA for the CDR3: TGCGCCAGCAGCCGGGACCGGATGTACAATGAGCAGTTCTTC.

This clone was seen a single time. V gene TRBV19 combines with J gene TRBJ2-3, with 9 bases lining up with TRBD2. The trim removed 3 bases at V and 6 bases at J, leaving 10 bases unmatched. The CDR3 is 16 residues long. CDR1 and CDR2 from the germline V gene are LNHDA and SQIVND (reference sequence). The CDR3 loop reads CASSMPSGNSRDTQYF. CDR3 DNA: TGTGCCAGTAGTATGCCTAGCGGGAATTCGAGGGATACGCAGTATTTT. Full variable domain (outside the CDR3, taken from reference TRBV19 and TRBJ2-3): DGGITQSPKYLFRKEGQNVTLSCEQNLNHDAMYWYRQDPGQGLRLIYYSQIVNDFQKGDIAEGYSVSREKKESFPLTVTSAQKNPTAFYLCASSMPSGNSRDTQYFGPGTRLTVL.

The chain employs TRBV11-3 and TRBJ2-3; D ambiguous. Germline CDR1 SGHNT, CDR2 YENEEA. The CDR3 has 13 amino acids. The ends were cut back, 2 bases at V and 4 bases at J, with 7 bases in the middle. CDR3 DNA sequence: TGTGCCAGCAGCTTAATGGGTTCAGATACGCAGTATTTT. Residues: CASSLMGSDTQYF.

This chain uses TRBV11-2 with TRBJ2-1; TRBD1 aligns across 8 bases. The CDR3 length is 13 residues. Germline trimming cut 0 bases from V and 16 bases from J; bases unmatched to any gene: 8. Germline V lookup: CDR1 SGHAT, CDR2 FQNNGV. The DNA of the CDR3 is TGTGCCAGCAGCTTAGACCTAACAGGGGGTCTTTTCTTC. Translation gives CASSLDLTGGLFF.

This clone has a single count. The J gene is TRBJ2-3, the V gene TRBV28; D gene unclear. Germline assignment: CDR1 MDHEN and CDR2 SYDVKM. V lost 2 bases and J 6 bases, leaving 12 bases between the germline ends. CDR3 size: 14 residues. CDR3 sequence (DNA): TGTGCCAGCAGTTTACCCCAGGTACGGGATACGCAGTATTTT. Protein sequence: CASSLPQVRDTQYF. The whole variable domain, filled in from reference TRBV28 and TRBJ2-3, reads DVKVTQSSRYLVKRTGEKVFLECVQDMDHENMFWYRQDPGLGLRLIYFSYDVKMKEKGDIPEGYSVSREKKERFSLILESASTNQTSMYLCASSLPQVRDTQYFGPGTRLTVL.

This chain's CDR3 is CASSARVLSEAFF. The CDR3 coding sequence is TGTGCCAGCAGTGCCAGGGTACTATCTGAAGCTTTCTTT. The chain recombines TRBV27 with TRBJ1-1; TRBD1 might be the D (5 bases). CDR3 length: 13 amino acids. Germline assignment: CDR1 MNHEY and CDR2 SMNVEV (reference sequence). Trimming took 5 bases from V and 6 from J, leaving 13 bases between them.

The gene calls are TRBV2 and TRBJ1-2; a weak D match, TRBD1 (5 bases). The CDR3 sequence is 11 residues long. The ends were cut back, 6 bases at V and 5 bases at J, with 7 bases in the middle. Looked up from germline, CDR1 is SNHLY and CDR2 is FYNNEI. Written as DNA, the CDR3 is TGTGCCAGCAGACAGGAGTATGGCTACACCTTC. Translating gives CASRQEYGYTF.

The J gene is TRBJ1-3, the V gene TRBV6-5; D is undetermined. The germline gives CDR1 MNHEY, CDR2 SVGAGI. This CDR3 region has 14 residues. The ends were cut back, 5 bases at V and 4 bases at J, with 12 bases in the middle. The CDR3 protein is CASSKGVSGNTIYF. The CDR3 DNA sequence: TGTGCCAGCAGTAAGGGTGTCTCCGGAAACACCATATATTTT.

This chain joins TRBV5-8 and TRBJ2-2, with D uncertain. From germline, CDR1 is SGHTS and CDR2 YDEGEE. The CDR3 contains 14 residues. The germline V and J ends were trimmed by 4 bases and 6 bases, with 13 bases remaining between them. The CDR3 region is CASSPEPAAGELFF. In nucleotides, the CDR3 is TGTGCCAGCAGCCCCGAGCCGGCCGCCGGGGAGCTGTTTTTT.

This rearrangement joins TRBV3-1 (or the pseudogene TRBV3-2) to TRBJ1-3; D is ambiguous. The V and J ends lost 8 bases and 4 bases respectively, with 3 bases between them. Germline V CDR1 and CDR2: LGHDT, YNNKEL (reference sequence). The CDR3 sequence is 10 residues long. The CDR3 here is CASGGNTIYF. Here the CDR3 DNA reads TGTGCCAGCGGGGGAAACACCATATATTTT.

This clone appeared once. J is TRBJ2-2 and V is TRBV15; no reliable D call. The CDR3 runs to 13 residues. Per germline, CDR1 LNHNV and CDR2 YYDKDF (reference sequence). CDR3 region: CASRSGNTGELFF. DNA of the CDR3: TGTGCATCCCGGTCGGGGAACACCGGGGAGCTGTTTTTT.

This chain uses TRBV16 with TRBJ2-3, with D unclear. This CDR3 is built from 15 residues. V lost 7 bases and J 0 bases, leaving 14 bases between the germline ends. In germline, CDR1 is KGHSY, CDR2 FQNENV. The CDR3 nucleotides are TGTGCCAGCACCCCCGACCTAATTAGCACAGATACGCAGTATTTT. Its translation is CASTPDLISTDTQYF.

V and J are TRBV11-2 and TRBJ2-7, with TRBD2 as a possible D gene (6 bases). Trimming shortened V by 0 bases and J by 6 bases, and 27 bases separated the two germline ends. Germline CDR1 SGHAT, CDR2 FQNNGV. The CDR3 spans 19 residues. The CDR3 is CASSLDRKGRRTKSGEQYF. CDR3 nucleotides: TGTGCCAGCAGCTTAGATCGTAAAGGGAGAAGGACTAAATCCGGCGAGCAGTACTTC.

The J gene is TRBJ2-7, the V gene TRBV2, with D maybe TRBD1 (6 bases). Deletions cut 9 bases from V and 0 bases from J, with 15 bases between. Per germline, CDR1 SNHLY and CDR2 FYNNEI. The CDR3 spans 14 residues. Here the CDR3 reads CASGPGHTSYEQYF. CDR3 coding DNA: TGTGCCAGTGGTCCGGGACACACCTCCTACGAGCAGTACTTC.

The gene calls are TRBV5-1 and TRBJ2-1, with D unresolved. V lost 5 bases, J lost 5 bases, and 5 bases lay in between. Germline V CDR1 and CDR2: SGHRS, YFSETQ. There are 11 residues in the CDR3. The CDR3, as DNA: TGCGCCAGCAGGACCCACAATGAGCAGTTCTTC. It encodes CASRTHNEQFF.

J is TRBJ2-1 and V is TRBV27, with 10 bases matching TRBD1. V shed 0 bases, J shed 15 bases, and the junction held 8 bases outside the gene matches. This CDR3 spans 14 amino acids. Germline values: CDR1 MNHEY, CDR2 SMNVEV (reference sequence). The CDR3 DNA follows: TGTGCCAGCAGTTTATCGGGACAGGGGATGACCCCGTTCTTC. Translating gives CASSLSGQGMTPFF.

The V and J genes are TRBV28 and TRBJ1-5; no definite D call. Trimming took 7 bases from V and 1 from J, leaving 8 bases between them. The germline gives CDR1 MDHEN, CDR2 SYDVKM. The length of the CDR3 is 13 residues. CDR3 DNA: TGTGCCAGCACCCCGGGGAGCAATCAGCCCCAGCATTTT. Its protein product is CASTPGSNQPQHF. Combining the CDR3 with reference TRBV28 and TRBJ1-5 gives the whole variable domain DVKVTQSSRYLVKRTGEKVFLECVQDMDHENMFWYRQDPGLGLRLIYFSYDVKMKEKGDIPEGYSVSREKKERFSLILESASTNQTSMYLCASTPGSNQPQHFGDGTRLSIL.

This clone was counted a single time. The rearrangement uses TRBV11-2 and TRBJ2-1, with D perhaps TRBD1 (6 bases). The V end lost 2 bases, the J end lost 13 bases, and 9 bases lay between the germline ends. Germline loops: CDR1 SGHAT, CDR2 FQNNGV. CDR3 length equals 11 residues. This CDR3 is CASSLLGGQFF. The CDR3 coding sequence is TGTGCCAGCAGCTTACTAGGGGGACAGTTCTTC.

This chain uses TRBV6-5 with TRBJ2-5, with D unresolved. The V end was cut by 6 bases, the J end by 2 bases, with 16 bases between. This CDR3 region has 15 residues. The germline CDR1 and CDR2 sequences are MNHEY and SVGAGI. CDR3 DNA sequence: TGTGCCAGCAGAGGTCTTAACGGGCCTCAAGAGACCCAGTACTTC. Translation: CASRGLNGPQETQYF.

The V gene is TRBV7-2, the J gene TRBJ1-6; D gene ambiguous. In germline, CDR1 is SGHTA, CDR2 FQGNSA. The CDR3 contains 14 residues. Trimming removed 6 bases from V and 3 bases from J, with 9 bases in between. The CDR3 nucleotides read TGTGCCAGCAGTTCTAGCAACTATAATTCACCCCTCCACTTT. This sequence encodes CASSSSNYNSPLHF.

A few counts support this clone. This chain joins TRBV5-1 and TRBJ1-2, with D possibly being TRBD1 (5 bases). V lost 2 bases, J lost 1 base, and 12 bases lay in between. This CDR3 contains 15 residues. Per the germline V gene, CDR1 is SGHRS and CDR2 is YFSETQ. The CDR3 nucleotides are TGCGCCAGCAGCTTCCGGGACCAGAATAACTATGGCTACACCTTC. This encodes CASSFRDQNNYGYTF.